This T cell receptor (delta chain) was recorded in a study of gamma delta lymphoproliferative disorders and STAT genes. Background on the study: At least 50 ng of genomic DNA went into each LymphoTrack Dx TCRG Assay library.

PBMCs from patients and controls supplied the genomic DNA for sequencing. TCRdb re-called clones from the multiplex PCR reads via CATT. The sample lists 1,500 to 2,000 delta-chain clones, around 2.9% occurring once. This clone was counted between two and nine times. TCRdb shows a much larger clone's protein in place of this DNA's translation, and the two differ at residue 3, likely through a read error; the protein shown is translated from the DNA. This CDR3 contains 16 residues. Germline CDR1 reads TVYSNPD; CDR2 reads GDNSRS (reference sequence). V lost 5 bases and J lost 14, with 36 bases in between.

Sequenced input: blood. V is TRDV3 and J is TRDJ1, with D perhaps matching TRDD2 (7 bases). The clonotype originates from a human donor in good health. The CDR3 DNA reads as TGTGCCCCCGTTTTCCTACTGGCGCGGGGATTAGGGCTCAGAATCTTT. This codes for CAPVFLLARGLGLRIF. The complete variable domain, with remaining parts taken from reference TRDV3 and TRDJ1, reads CDKVTQSSPDQTVASGSEVVLLCTYDTVYSNPDLFWYRIRPDYSFQFVFYGDNSRSEGADFTQGRFSVKHILTQKAFHLVISPVRTEDSATYYCAPVFLLARGLGLRIFGKGTRVTVEP.